This T cell receptor beta chain comes out of a study of blood T cells in healthy people across ages. Study outcomes and limitations: A roughly linear age-dependent decrease characterized TCR beta diversity per million T cells.

Germline V lookup: CDR1 ENHRY, CDR2 SYGVKD. The V end lost 11 bases, the J end lost 1 base, and 14 bases lay between the germline ends. CDR3 size: 13 residues. In the case of this clonotype: Its antigen remains unknown.

Together with a sample-barcoded 5' primer, a J-beta primer mix was included in a second PCR lasting about 7 to 11 cycles. TCRdb itself ran the 5' RACE reads through MiXCR, one entry per CDR3 protein. The profile covers roughly 1,000,000 distinct CDR3 sequences, with roughly 24% appearing a single time and approximately 0.7% taken by the ten largest. Another study also made use of these data, one on T cells of mothers and their children.

The sequenced sample consisted of blood. This chain connects TRBV10-3 to TRBJ2-5; D is uncertain. The origin of this receptor is a girl between 2 and 10 years old in good health. The CDR3 loop is CAVNTGSQETQYF. CDR3 DNA sequence: TGTGCCGTCAATACCGGATCCCAAGAGACCCAGTACTTC.